This section outlines one TCR beta chain sequence together with its context. What it recognizes is unknown. The data are from a study of OX40 agonist ivuxolimab in advanced cancers. In the study overall: At 82.7% male, the cohort had a mean age of approximately 60 years, ranging from roughly 20 to 80. General study results and limits: Still undetermined is the antigen specificity of the expanded peripheral T cells.

Assay used: immunoSEQ multiplex PCR; TCRdb lists only in-frame clones, some missing. The sample carries about 70,000 clones, around 80% recorded once. Trimming took 5 bases from V and 7 from J; bases not matched to a gene: 8. From germline, CDR1 is MNHEY and CDR2 SVGAGI. The CDR3 has 14 amino acids. The receptor was derived from an adult with an advanced solid tumor such as melanoma, head and neck, liver or kidney cancer. The J gene is TRBJ1-2, the V gene TRBV6-5; the match to TRBD1 covers 9 bases. This specimen consisted of CD4+ or CD8+ T cells sorted from blood, obtained in a trial of the OX40 agonist ivuxolimab. CDR3 nucleotide sequence: TGTGCCAGCAGTGAAGGACAGGGGACTCGTGGCTACACCTTC. Translated, it gives CASSEGQGTRGYTF.